The rows below give T cell receptor beta chains drawn from one sample of a study of cytomegalovirus exposure and HLA in healthy donors. Measured with immunoSEQ multiplex PCR; TCRdb has only the in-frame clones, and not every one. The table has tens of thousands of clones, 94% seen once. Sequencing input: PBMCs. The receptor source for this set is a woman younger than 30 in good health and CMV-seronegative. Each CDR3 is given with its conserved first and last residue. A D gene is named only where the DNA matches it firmly. Expanded clones get a size class; other rows say once, few or many, or leave the size out.

d_call	v_call	j_call	clone_size	cdr3_nt	cdr3_aa
TRBD2	TRBV7-2	TRBJ2-3	NA	TGTGCCAGCAGCAGAACTACGGGACTAGCGGGCACAGATACGCAGTATTTT	CASSRTTGLAGTDTQYF
TRBD1	TRBV7-2	TRBJ1-2	NA	TGTGCCAGCAGCTTCTGGGACAGCGCGAACTATGGCTACACCTTC	CASSFWDSANYGYTF
NA	TRBV5-1	TRBJ1-3	NA	TGCGCCAGCAGCCCCACCGGGCGCGGGAGGGTATTCGGAAACACCATATATTTT	CASSPTGRGRVFGNTIYF
TRBD1	TRBV5-1	TRBJ1-5	NA	TGCGCCAGCAGCGTCGGGACAGGTGGTAATCAGCCCCAGCATTTT	CASSVGTGGNQPQHF
NA	TRBV6-1	TRBJ1-1	NA	TGTGCCAGCTGGGCTTTTCGCACTGAAGCTTTCTTT	CASWAFRTEAFF
NA	TRBV15	TRBJ2-3	NA	TGTGCCACCAGACAGCCAAGCACAGATACGCAGTATTTT	CATRQPSTDTQYF
NA	TRBV4-3	TRBJ1-4	NA	TGCGCCAGCAGCCAAGTCGGCGGGTGGGGGCGAACTAATGAAAAACTGTTTTTT	CASSQVGGWGRTNEKLFF
NA	TRBV5-1	TRBJ2-7	few	TGCGCCAGCAGGCCGGCGCAGGGGTCAGTCCACGAGCAGTACTTC	CASRPAQGSVHEQYF
TRBD2	TRBV11-1	TRBJ2-1	NA	TGTGCCAGCAGACTTACTAGCGGGGGGCTGAGCTCCTACAATGAGCAGTTCTTC	CASRLTSGGLSSYNEQFF
NA	TRBV4-1	TRBJ2-5	NA	TGCGCCAGCAGCCAAGATTTGGACTCCTGGGAGACCCAGTACTTC	CASSQDLDSWETQYF
TRBD1	TRBV7-8	TRBJ2-7	NA	TGTGCCAGCAGTACCCGGGACAGGGGCACCTACGAGCAGTACTTC	CASSTRDRGTYEQYF
NA	TRBV19	TRBJ1-5	NA	TGTGCCAGTAGCCAGGGCTCAAGCAATCAGCCCCAGCATTTT	CASSQGSSNQPQHF
TRBD1	TRBV9	TRBJ2-2	NA	TGTGCCAGCAGTCGACAGGGGTATAACACCGGGGAGCTGTTTTTT	CASSRQGYNTGELFF
NA	TRBV19	TRBJ1-4	NA	TGTGCCAGTAGTATAAATGGGGCGGCAACTAATGAAAAACTGTTTTTT	CASSINGAATNEKLFF
NA	TRBV7-3	TRBJ1-1	NA	TGTGCCAGCAGCTCACAGGGGAACACTGAAGCTTTCTTT	CASSSQGNTEAFF
TRBD1	TRBV27	TRBJ1-4	NA	TGTGCCACGCAATCGGGGACAGGGACTAATGAAAAACTGTTTTTT	CATQSGTGTNEKLFF
TRBD1	TRBV18	TRBJ1-2	once	TGTGCCAGCAACTTACAGGGGGGCGACTATGGCTACACCTTC	CASNLQGGDYGYTF